The 11 T cell receptor beta chains below come from one sample, sequenced in a study of CD8 T cells in ankylosing spondylitis. MiXCR, applied by TCRdb to the 5' RACE reads, yields one record per CDR3 protein. The data show 250,000 or so distinct CDR3 sequences, around 25% seen once. The source material was blood, either unsorted or a sorted T cell fraction (not recorded which). Receptors originate from a male donor with ankylosing spondylitis or in good health (not recorded which).

V is TRBV20-1 and J is TRBJ2-7, with 12 bases that match TRBD2. CDR1 is DFQATT, CDR2 SNEGSKA, per germline (reference sequence). V shed 1 base and J 4 bases; nucleotides not matched to a gene: 8. The CDR3 extends over 16 amino acids. The CDR3 region is CSARAPTSGGQYEQYF. CDR3 DNA: TGCAGTGCTAGAGCCCCGACTAGCGGGGGCCAATACGAGCAGTACTTC.

This clonotype came up many times. The V call is TRBV5-1, the J call TRBJ1-4, with D tentatively TRBD1 (6 bases). Germline lookup yields CDR1 SGHRS and CDR2 YFSETQ. This CDR3 is 15 amino acids long. Trimming pared 1 base from V and 8 bases from J, leaving 15 bases between. The CDR3 nucleotides are TGCGCCAGCAGCTTGAGTCCACAGGGAGGCGAAAAACTGTTTTTT. Its protein product is CASSLSPQGGEKLFF.

The table lists this clonotype with a few counts. The rearrangement uses TRBV15 and TRBJ2-7; 7 bases agree with TRBD1. The CDR3 loop spans 16 amino acids. The J segment lost 2 bases and the V segment lost 1 base, leaving 8 bases of the junction unmatched. CDR1 and CDR2 (germline): LNHNV, YYDKDF (reference sequence). CDR3 loop: CATSRAGTDLTYEQYF. The CDR3 DNA follows: TGTGCCACCAGCAGAGCGGGGACAGATTTAACCTACGAGCAGTACTTC. Based on the CDR3 plus reference TRBV15 and TRBJ2-7, the full variable domain is DAMVIQNPRYQVTQFGKPVTLSCSQTLNHNVMYWYQQKSSQAPKLLFHYYDKDFNNEADTPDNFQSRRPNTSFCFLDIRSPGLGDTAMYLCATSRAGTDLTYEQYFGPGTRLTVT.

This clonotype was picked up many times. Here the CDR3 reads CASSQGKGGSPLHF. The CDR3, as DNA: TGTGCCAGCAGCCAAGGCAAGGGTGGTTCACCCCTCCACTTT. J is TRBJ1-6 and V is TRBV3-1; D gene unclear. The CDR3 length is 14 residues. From germline, CDR1 is LGHDT and CDR2 YNNKEL (reference sequence). Trimming shortened V by 1 base and J by 9 bases, and 10 bases separated the two germline ends.

This rearrangement joins TRBV7-6 to TRBJ2-7, with a weak D call TRBD1 (5 bases). CDR1 and CDR2 (germline): SGHVS, FNYEAQ. This CDR3 is built from 14 residues. The V gene lost 5 bases and the J gene lost 1 base, with 12 bases spanning the gap. This CDR3 reads CASSARQFSYEQYF. The DNA of the CDR3 is TGTGCCAGCAGCGCAAGACAGTTTTCCTACGAGCAGTACTTC.

Ten or more counts support this clonotype. The chain employs TRBV12-3 or TRBV12-4 and TRBJ2-7, with D tentatively TRBD1 or TRBD2 (5 bases each). V lost 6 bases to trimming and J lost 2 bases, with 14 bases between them. The CDR3 has 14 amino acids. The CDR3: CASREAGRPYEQYF. For the CDR3, the DNA is TGTGCCAGCAGGGAGGCAGGGAGACCCTACGAGCAGTACTTC.

There are many counts of this clonotype. This chain connects TRBV10-1 to TRBJ2-7; D is ambiguous. The germline V gene encodes CDR1 WNHNN and CDR2 SYGVQD (reference sequence). The V end lost 4 bases, the J end lost 0 bases, and 7 bases lay between the germline ends. The CDR3 is made up of 13 amino acids. CDR3 protein: CASSAASSYEQYF. CDR3 nucleotides: TGCGCCAGCAGTGCGGCTAGCTCCTACGAGCAGTACTTC.

This chain connects TRBV12-3 or TRBV12-4 to TRBJ1-5, with 7 bases aligning to TRBD1. There are 14 residues in the CDR3. Losses at the gene ends were 5 bases for V and 2 bases for J; bases not matched to a gene: 3. CDR3 protein: CASSGQDGNQPQHF. The CDR3 DNA is TGTGCCAGCAGTGGACAGGACGGCAATCAGCCCCAGCATTTT.

There are many counts of this clonotype. The rearrangement links TRBV6-5 to TRBJ1-5; D is undetermined. Trimming took off 0 bases at V and 7 bases at J, with 10 bases between the two ends. The CDR3 contains 14 residues. Looked up from germline, CDR1 is MNHEY and CDR2 is SVGAGI. CDR3 sequence reads: CASSYSGGLQPQHF. DNA for the CDR3: TGTGCCAGCAGTTACTCGGGCGGGCTCCAGCCCCAGCATTTT.

In its sample, this clonotype was seen many times. This chain uses TRBV27 with TRBJ2-2, with D unresolved. The CDR3 has 16 amino acids. The V and J ends lost 3 bases and 1 base respectively, with 12 bases between them. The germline V gene has CDR1 MNHEY and CDR2 SMNVEV (reference sequence). CDR3 nucleotides: TGTGCCAGCAGTTTCCTGTCCAGGTGGAACACCGGGGAGCTGTTTTTT. Amino acid sequence: CASSFLSRWNTGELFF.

The chain carries TRBV12-3 or TRBV12-4 and TRBJ2-7, with D hard to call. V shed 4 bases and J shed 2 bases, with 15 bases lying between them. The CDR3 length is 15 residues. The CDR3 region has the DNA TGTGCCAGCAGTTCATCGATCGCGTCCGCCTACGAGCAGTACTTC. This encodes CASSSSIASAYEQYF.